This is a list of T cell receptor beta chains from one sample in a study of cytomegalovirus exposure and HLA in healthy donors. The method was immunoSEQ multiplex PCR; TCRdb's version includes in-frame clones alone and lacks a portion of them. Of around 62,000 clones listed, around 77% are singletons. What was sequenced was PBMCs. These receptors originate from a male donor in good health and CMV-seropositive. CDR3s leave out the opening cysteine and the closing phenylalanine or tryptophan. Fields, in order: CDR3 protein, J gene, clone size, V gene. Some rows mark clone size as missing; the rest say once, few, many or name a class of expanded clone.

SSSLGDRKENIQY | TRBJ2-4 | - | TRBV7-9
ASSLRGGNTQY | TRBJ2-3 | - | TRBV7-2
ASSQDYTGFGNQPQH | TRBJ1-5 | few | TRBV4-3
SVEAGGPLRTQY | TRBJ2-3 | - | TRBV29-1
SPTPKLYGYT | TRBJ1-2 | - | TRBV29-1
ASSQAGGQGSYEQY | TRBJ2-7 | - | TRBV4-2
AWSVPGVNTEAF | TRBJ1-1 | few | TRBV30
ASSLEVPVYGYT | TRBJ1-2 | - | TRBV11-2
ASSRQGGYGYT | TRBJ1-2 | - | TRBV7-8
ASSPTAREGNTEAF | TRBJ1-1 | - | TRBV7-6
AWSVIPGPPPYGYT | TRBJ1-2 | - | TRBV30
ASSQDRGILYGYT | TRBJ1-2 | - | TRBV4-3
ASSERLAKNIQY | TRBJ2-4 | - | TRBV10-2
ASSPDRSSYNEQF | TRBJ2-1 | - | TRBV2
ASSLADRGGYIQY | TRBJ2-4 | - | TRBV28
ASSSTVQETQY | TRBJ2-5 | - | TRBV7-9
ASSRGTGGVVQETQY | TRBJ2-5 | - | TRBV7-2
ASKGQASFGNTIY | TRBJ1-3 | - | TRBV2
ASSEAPKQGAGAF | TRBJ1-1 | - | TRBV6-1
ASRSTGENTEAF | TRBJ1-1 | - | TRBV28
ASSYRGLANTGELF | TRBJ2-2 | - | TRBV6-5
SVMTGANEQF | TRBJ2-1 | - | TRBV29-1
ASSLDNNSPLH | TRBJ1-6 | - | TRBV5-5
ASSYDNSGANVLT | TRBJ2-6 | few | TRBV6-5
ASSSHLAGHTDTQY | TRBJ2-3 | - | TRBV5-4
ASSFPPKTEQF | TRBJ2-1 | - | TRBV7-3
ASSQDPSGGWETQY | TRBJ2-5 | - | TRBV4-2
AIRRDSTAEAF | TRBJ1-1 | - | TRBV10-3
ASSEGQQPEAF | TRBJ1-1 | - | TRBV2
ASSLTTGIYGYT | TRBJ1-2 | few | TRBV5-6
ASSFGQGAFQPQH | TRBJ1-5 | - | TRBV28
AWSVLRLPRGYT | TRBJ1-2 | - | TRBV30
ASSQDRGGADTQY | TRBJ2-3 | few | TRBV4-2
ASSLAGAGVGTEAF | TRBJ1-1 | - | TRBV7-2
ASSSASGTSGNTIY | TRBJ1-3 | - | TRBV5-8
ASSEKTLGEGGNEQF | TRBJ2-1 | - | TRBV6-4
ASSPRLREQF | TRBJ2-1 | once | TRBV19